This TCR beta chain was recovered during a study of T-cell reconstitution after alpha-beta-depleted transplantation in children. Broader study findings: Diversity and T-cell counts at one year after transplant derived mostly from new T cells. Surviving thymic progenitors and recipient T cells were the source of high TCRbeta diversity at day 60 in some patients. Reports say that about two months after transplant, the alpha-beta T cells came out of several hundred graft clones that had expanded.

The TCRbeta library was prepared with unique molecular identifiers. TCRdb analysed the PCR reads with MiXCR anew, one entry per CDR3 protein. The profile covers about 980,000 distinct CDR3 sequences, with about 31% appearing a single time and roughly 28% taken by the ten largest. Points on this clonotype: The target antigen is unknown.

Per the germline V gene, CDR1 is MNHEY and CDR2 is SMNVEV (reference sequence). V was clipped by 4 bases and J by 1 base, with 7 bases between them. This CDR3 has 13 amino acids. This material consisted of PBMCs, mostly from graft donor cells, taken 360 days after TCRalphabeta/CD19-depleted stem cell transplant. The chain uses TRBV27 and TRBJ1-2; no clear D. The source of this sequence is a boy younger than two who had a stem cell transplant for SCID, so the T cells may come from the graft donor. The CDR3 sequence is CASSSQINYGYTF. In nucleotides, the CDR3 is TGTGCCAGCAGTTCGCAGATTAACTATGGCTACACCTTC.